A single sample is the source of the 31 T cell receptor beta chains below, sequenced in a study of OX40 agonist ivuxolimab in advanced cancers. The data were produced by immunoSEQ multiplex PCR, yet TCRdb's version contains in-frame clones alone and is incomplete. The sample holds 54,000 or so clones; around 82% are singletons and the top ten take about 2%. The input for sequencing was CD4+ or CD8+ T cells sorted from blood, taken in a trial of the OX40 agonist ivuxolimab. The receptor set was obtained from an adult with an advanced solid tumor such as melanoma, head and neck, liver or kidney cancer.

The genes are TRBV6-1 and TRBJ1-1; no clear D gene. Looked up from germline, CDR1 is MNHNS and CDR2 is SASEGT. Deletions cut 8 bases from V and 1 base from J, with 14 bases between. The CDR3 is 14 amino acids. Here the CDR3 reads CASSIYRTNTEAFF. The CDR3 DNA is TGTGCCAGCTCCATATATCGGACGAACACTGAAGCTTTCTTT.

V usage is TRBV28 and J usage is TRBJ2-3; tentatively, D is TRBD1 (7 bases). Germline V gives CDR1 MDHEN, CDR2 SYDVKM. Trimming removed 7 bases from V and 5 bases from J, with 16 bases in between. This CDR3 comprises 14 residues. In DNA form, the CDR3 reads TGTGCCAGCAAAAGTCAGGGGGGTGTAGATACGCAGTATTTT. Its protein product is CASKSQGGVDTQYF. The whole variable domain, remainder taken from reference TRBV28 and TRBJ2-3, is DVKVTQSSRYLVKRTGEKVFLECVQDMDHENMFWYRQDPGLGLRLIYFSYDVKMKEKGDIPEGYSVSREKKERFSLILESASTNQTSMYLCASKSQGGVDTQYFGPGTRLTVL.

By share, this clone ranks as medium-sized. V gene TRBV11-2 combines with J gene TRBJ2-1; D may correspond to TRBD1 or TRBD2 (6 bases each). The CDR3 is made up of 16 amino acids. The V end was cut by 1 base, the J end by 4 bases, with 14 bases between. The germline CDR1 and CDR2 sequences are SGHAT and FQNNGV. The DNA of the CDR3 is TGTGCCAGCAGCTTAGTGGGGGGCCGCCAGTACAATGAGCAGTTCTTC. Its protein is CASSLVGGRQYNEQFF.

The table lists this clone with a few counts. The rearrangement links TRBV5-6 to TRBJ2-1; TRBD1 might be the D (6 bases). Germline V CDR1 and CDR2: SGHDT, YYEEEE. The length of the CDR3 is 15 residues. Trimming removed 0 bases from V and 1 base from J, with 8 bases in between. CDR3 nucleotides: TGTGCCAGCAGCTTGGGACAGGCATCCTACAATGAGCAGTTCTTC. Residues: CASSLGQASYNEQFF.

This rearrangement joins TRBV28 to TRBJ1-1; D is possibly TRBD1 (5 bases). The CDR3 is 17 residues long. CDR1 and CDR2 from the germline V gene are MDHEN and SYDVKM. V gave up 7 bases and J gave up 4 bases, with 25 bases separating them. The CDR3 nucleotides are TGTGCCAGCACATCCGGGACCTACGGGGGGGGGAGCACTGAAGCTTTCTTT. Amino acids: CASTSGTYGGGSTEAFF. The full variable domain, its missing parts supplied by reference TRBV28 and TRBJ1-1, is DVKVTQSSRYLVKRTGEKVFLECVQDMDHENMFWYRQDPGLGLRLIYFSYDVKMKEKGDIPEGYSVSREKKERFSLILESASTNQTSMYLCASTSGTYGGGSTEAFFGQGTRLTVV.

The rearrangement links TRBV28 to TRBJ2-5; 7 bases match TRBD2. V lost 6 bases and J lost 5; bases outside the gene matches: 15. The CDR3 spans 16 residues. The germline V gene has CDR1 MDHEN and CDR2 SYDVKM. The CDR3 protein is CASSSRGTNTWETQYF. CDR3 coding DNA: TGTGCCAGCAGCTCCCGCGGGACTAATACCTGGGAGACCCAGTACTTC.

The rearrangement links TRBV9 to TRBJ1-2; D remains unclear. Per the germline V gene, CDR1 is SGDLS and CDR2 is YYNGEE. CDR3 length: 15 residues. The V end lost 0 bases, the J end lost 4 bases, and 13 bases lay between the germline ends. The chain's CDR3 is CASSVEPVNSYGYTF. Here the CDR3 DNA reads TGTGCCAGCAGCGTAGAACCAGTCAACAGCTATGGCTACACCTTC.

V is TRBV5-5 and J is TRBJ1-5; D might be TRBD1 (6 bases). Germline V gene lookup returns CDR1 SGHKS and CDR2 YYEKEE (reference sequence). Trimming shortened V by 1 base and J by 5 bases, and 10 bases separated the two germline ends. The CDR3 contains 14 residues. The CDR3 DNA reads as TGTGCCAGCAGCTTGTACGGGGGCGATCAGCCCCAGCATTTT. The encoded protein is CASSLYGGDQPQHF.

This clone was detected only a few times. The V gene is TRBV30, the J gene TRBJ2-1; D unclear. V was pared by 2 bases and J by 0 bases, with 14 bases between. Germline assignment: CDR1 GTSNPN and CDR2 SVGIG (reference sequence). The CDR3 consists of 16 residues. DNA of the CDR3: TGTGCCTGGAGTCCTTGTCAGAGAAGCTCCTACAATGAGCAGTTCTTC. It codes for CAWSPCQRSSYNEQFF.

V is TRBV2 and J is TRBJ1-1; D possibly corresponds to TRBD1 (5 bases). The V end lost 4 bases, the J end lost 7 bases, and 10 bases lay between the germline ends. The CDR3 runs to 12 residues. Germline CDR1 reads SNHLY; CDR2 reads FYNNEI. CDR3 sequence reads: CASSAGPGEAFF. The CDR3 nucleotides are TGTGCCAGCAGTGCGGGGCCCGGTGAAGCTTTCTTT.

This clone appeared a few times. The junction departs from germline at one end; a sequencing error may be responsible. V is TRBV20-1 and J is TRBJ2-5; 9 bases align to TRBD2. Germline V gene lookup returns CDR1 DFQATT and CDR2 SNEGSKA (reference sequence). The CDR3 extends over 11 amino acids. The CDR3 bases are TGCAGCGCTAGCGGGGCGGAGACCCAGTACTTC. Translation: CSASGAETQYF.

Note on this clone: The conserved phenylalanine or tryptophan normally closing the CDR3 is absent here, so this likely arose from a read error. No DNA is shown, since the ends of the CDR3 on it are uncertain; the CDR3 is the one TCRdb lists. The V call is TRBV21-1, the J call TRBJ1-1. TRBV21-1 is shown as a pseudogene. Both ends counted, the CDR3 spans 13 residues. The CDR3 region is CASSKAVRFAGIV.

The chain employs TRBV7-3 and TRBJ1-4; 7 nucleotides match TRBD1. CDR3 length equals 14 residues. The germline V gene has CDR1 SGHTA and CDR2 FQGTGA. V gave up 3 bases and J gave up 2 bases; unmatched junction bases: 0. CDR3 sequence reads: CASSLTGTNEKLFF. The CDR3 region has the DNA TGTGCCAGCAGCTTGACAGGGACTAATGAAAAACTGTTTTTT.

The chain has TRBV7-8 and TRBJ1-3; D unresolved. Trimming took off 1 base at V and 3 bases at J, with 1 base between the two ends. From germline, CDR1 is SGHVS and CDR2 FQNEAQ. This CDR3 has 12 residues. The CDR3: CASSLGGNTIYF. The CDR3 DNA reads TGTGCCAGCAGCTTAGGTGGAAACACCATATATTTT.

This clone was seen only once. V is TRBV2 and J is TRBJ2-2, with no clear D. Germline loops: CDR1 SNHLY, CDR2 FYNNEI. Trimming took off 3 bases at V and 6 bases at J, with 11 bases between the two ends. CDR3 length: 14 residues. CDR3 coding DNA: TGTGCCAGCAGTGAGGATGCGATGGCCGGGGAGCTGTTTTTT. Translating it yields CASSEDAMAGELFF.

With regard to this clone: Other DNA sequences in this sample translate to the same CDR3. This chain connects TRBV5-5 to TRBJ1-2; D uncertain. Germline CDR1 and CDR2: SGHKS and YYEKEE (reference sequence). The V gene lost 1 base and the J gene lost 0 bases, with 10 bases spanning the gap. This CDR3 has 15 amino acids. Here the CDR3 reads CASSLSGGANYGYTF. CDR3 bases: TGTGCCAGCAGCTTGTCCGGTGGGGCTAACTATGGCTACACCTTC. The whole variable domain, remainder taken from reference TRBV5-5 and TRBJ1-2, is DAGVTQSPTHLIKTRGQQVTLRCSPISGHKSVSWYQQVLGQGPQFIFQYYEKEERGRGNFPDRFSARQFPNYSSELNVNALLLGDSALYLCASSLSGGANYGYTFGSGTRLTVV.

The V gene is TRBV4-3, the J gene TRBJ1-2; 10 nucleotides agree with TRBD1. Germline V gene lookup returns CDR1 LGHNA and CDR2 YSLEER. The J segment lost 2 bases and the V segment lost 2 bases, leaving 5 bases of the junction unmatched. The CDR3 runs to 16 residues. CDR3 coding DNA: TGCGCCAGCAGCCAACTTACGGGACAGGGGAACTATGGCTACACCTTC. Translating gives CASSQLTGQGNYGYTF.

The rearrangement links TRBV7-9 to TRBJ2-1, with 9 nucleotides matching TRBD1. This CDR3 has 15 residues. V lost 5 bases to trimming and J lost 2 bases; unmatched junction nucleotides: 4. Germline values: CDR1 SEHNR, CDR2 FQNEAQ (reference sequence). The CDR3 DNA follows: TGTGCCAGCAGCCCGACAGGGGGAACCTACAATGAGCAGTTCTTC. This encodes CASSPTGGTYNEQFF.

The chain recombines TRBV19 with TRBJ2-2; no clear D gene. Germline lookup yields CDR1 LNHDA and CDR2 SQIVND (reference sequence). The V gene lost 10 bases and the J gene lost 1 base, with 4 bases spanning the gap. CDR3 length: 11 residues. The DNA of the CDR3 is TGTGCCAACGAGAACACCGGGGAGCTGTTTTTT. This sequence encodes CANENTGELFF.

This sequence joins TRBV4-1 and TRBJ2-5, with 9 bases that match TRBD2. The CDR3 covers 14 residues. Trimming cost V 2 bases and J 5 bases; bases outside gene matches: 3. CDR1 and CDR2 from the germline V gene are MGHRA and YSYEKL. Written as DNA, the CDR3 is TGCGCCAGCAGCCAATTAGCGGGGGAGGAGACCCAGTACTTC. Protein: CASSQLAGEETQYF.

The chain recombines TRBV21-1 with TRBJ2-1; TRBD2 is the table's D call and was not checked against the DNA. TRBV21-1 is a recognized pseudogene. The CDR3 has 18 amino acids. The CDR3 loop is CASSKNPLAGESYNEQFF. The CDR3 DNA is TGTGCCAGCAGCAAAAACCCGCTGGCGGGAGAATCCTACAATGAGCAGTTCTTC.

The chain combines TRBV29-1 with TRBJ2-7; TRBD2 matches at 13 bases. Germline-derived CDR1 and CDR2 are SQVTM and ANQGSEA. The CDR3 is 15 amino acids. Trimming removed 6 bases from V and 1 base from J; junction bases left unmatched: 6. In DNA, the CDR3 is TGCAGCGTCCGGGGGGGACTAGCGGGATCCTACGAGCAGTACTTC. Translation gives CSVRGGLAGSYEQYF.

With respect to this clone: The sample carries other DNA sequences with the same CDR3. The rearrangement uses TRBV30 and TRBJ2-7; the D call may be TRBD1 or TRBD2 (6 bases each). The V and J ends lost 0 bases and 3 bases respectively, with 12 bases between them. The germline V gene encodes CDR1 GTSNPN and CDR2 SVGIG (reference sequence). The CDR3 consists of 14 residues. CDR3 protein: CAWSVSGANYEQYF. For the CDR3, the DNA is TGTGCCTGGAGTGTATCGGGGGCGAACTACGAGCAGTACTTC.

The chain carries TRBV7-2 and TRBJ2-5; D may be TRBD1 (5 bases). V was shortened by 8 bases and J by 7 bases, with 20 bases between the two germline ends. The CDR3 spans 14 residues. The germline CDR1 and CDR2 sequences are SGHTA and FQGNSA. CDR3 loop: CASGGGAIRGTQYF. The CDR3 DNA reads as TGTGCCAGCGGCGGTGGGGCGATAAGGGGGACCCAGTACTTC.

This rearrangement joins TRBV28 to TRBJ1-4; the D is unclear. Germline-derived CDR1 and CDR2 are MDHEN and SYDVKM. There are 17 residues in the CDR3. V was trimmed by 4 bases and J by 0 bases, leaving 15 bases between them. CDR3 nucleotides: TGTGCCAGCAGTTCATCGCCAGACGTGGCAACTAATGAAAAACTGTTTTTT. Protein product: CASSSSPDVATNEKLFF.

J is TRBJ2-7 and V is TRBV30; a weak D match, TRBD1 (6 bases). From germline, CDR1 is GTSNPN and CDR2 SVGIG (reference sequence). Trimming removed 2 bases at V and 7 bases at J, with 9 bases between. This CDR3 contains 11 residues. CDR3 loop: CAWSTRGEQYF. The CDR3 coding sequence is TGTGCCTGGAGTACCAGGGGTGAGCAGTACTTC.

The gene calls are TRBV19 and TRBJ2-7; D remains unclear. CDR1 is LNHDA and CDR2 is SQIVND in the germline V gene (reference sequence). The V and J ends lost 5 bases and 4 bases respectively, with 18 bases between them. This CDR3 contains 15 residues. CDR3 bases: TGTGCCAGTAGTTTCCAACATCCGGGCGGTTACGAGCAGTACTTC. It translates to CASSFQHPGGYEQYF.

This clone has more than one count but fewer than ten. The chain has TRBV7-9 and TRBJ1-4; a possible D gene is TRBD1 (5 bases). This CDR3 is 13 amino acids long. V lost 3 bases and J 8 bases, leaving 10 bases between the germline ends. Germline V gene data show CDR1 as SEHNR and CDR2 as FQNEAQ (reference sequence). The CDR3: CASSLWGEEKLFF. CDR3 DNA sequence: TGTGCCAGCAGCTTGTGGGGCGAGGAAAAACTGTTTTTT.

V is TRBV5-4 and J is TRBJ2-7, with TRBD2 matching over 11 bases. Losses at the gene ends were 4 bases for V and 6 bases for J; bases not matched to a gene: 9. Germline V CDR1 and CDR2: SGHNT, YYREEE (reference sequence). The CDR3 is 15 amino acids. CDR3 residues: CASSAKLAGESEQYF. Written as DNA, the CDR3 is TGTGCCAGCAGCGCAAAACTAGCGGGAGAATCCGAGCAGTACTTC.

This chain joins TRBV5-6 and TRBJ2-5; 7 nucleotides line up with TRBD2. Germline V gene data show CDR1 as SGHDT and CDR2 as YYEEEE. This CDR3 spans 15 amino acids. V was clipped by 1 base and J by 5 bases; unmatched bases: 8. The CDR3 coding sequence is TGTGCCAGCAGCTTGTTACAGGTCGGGAGGGAGACCCAGTACTTC. Translation: CASSLLQVGRETQYF.

The chain recombines TRBV6-1 with TRBJ1-6; D perhaps matches TRBD1 (5 bases). V gave up 4 bases and J gave up 9 bases, with 13 bases separating them. The CDR3 consists of 14 residues. Germline V gene data show CDR1 as MNHNS and CDR2 as SASEGT. The CDR3 spells CASSVVREGSPLHF. In DNA, the CDR3 is TGTGCCAGCAGTGTTGTCAGGGAGGGTTCACCCCTCCACTTT.